A selection of T cell receptor beta chains follows, all from one sample in a study of neurological immune-mediated disorders. TCRdb redid the calling of the 5' RACE reads with MiXCR, one entry per CDR3 protein. The sample contains about 59,000 distinct CDR3 sequences, under 30% of which appear only once. The material sequenced was PBMCs. All receptors come from a man in his fifties or sixties with HTLV-1-associated myelopathy (HAM/TSP). Both conserved end residues are part of each CDR3. D genes are given only for firm matches. Only part of the rows carry a size: once, few, many, or a class if the clone is expanded.

cdr3_length	j_call	clone_size	d_call	v_call	cdr3_nt	cdr3_aa
12	TRBJ1-1	few	-	TRBV12-3/TRBV12-4	TGTGCCAGCAGCCTTGGACATTCTGAAGCTTTCTTT	CASSLGHSEAFF
15	TRBJ1-4	many	-	TRBV4-1	TGCGCCAGCAGCCAAGAGGGCAGGGGAATTGAAAAACTGTTTTTT	CASSQEGRGIEKLFF
17	TRBJ2-3	many	TRBD2	TRBV28	TGTGCCAGCAGTTTAAGTGTTGCGGGAGAGGCATCAGATACGCAGTATTTT	CASSLSVAGEASDTQYF
16	TRBJ2-1	many	-	TRBV12-3/TRBV12-4	TGTGCCAGCAGTCCTCACGACTATGCGGGTTACAATGAGCAGTTCTTC	CASSPHDYAGYNEQFF
15	TRBJ2-5	many	TRBD1	TRBV5-1	TGCGCCAGCAGCTGGGGGACAGGGGGTGAGGAGACCCAGTACTTC	CASSWGTGGEETQYF
14	TRBJ2-7	many	-	TRBV29-1	TGCAGCGTTGTCGGCCAGCACGGGATGGGCGAGCAGTACTTC	CSVVGQHGMGEQYF
15	TRBJ2-5	-	-	TRBV5-1	TGCGCCAGCAGCTTGGTCCCAGGGATGGAGGAGACCCAGTACTTC	CASSLVPGMEETQYF
13	TRBJ2-5	many	-	TRBV29-1	TGCAGCGGCGCAGGGGATGGCCAAGAGACCCAGTACTTC	CSGAGDGQETQYF
17	TRBJ2-1	many	TRBD2	TRBV3-1	TGTGCCAGCAGCCAGGACCCCAGGGCTAGCGGCATGAATGAGCAGTTCTTC	CASSQDPRASGMNEQFF
11	TRBJ2-3	-	TRBD2	TRBV5-1	TGCGCCAGTAAACTAGCGGATACGCAGTATTTT	CASKLADTQYF
13	TRBJ2-7	many	-	TRBV29-1	TGCAGCGTTATCCTGCGGGGATCCTACGAGCAGTACTTC	CSVILRGSYEQYF
18	TRBJ2-3	-	TRBD1	TRBV11-2	TGTGCCAGCAGCACACCTCGTACAGGGACAGGGGGTTTGGATACGCAGTATTTT	CASSTPRTGTGGLDTQYF
14	TRBJ2-7	few	-	TRBV28	TGTGCCAGCAGTTTATGGGGACAAAAATCCGAGCAGTACTTC	CASSLWGQKSEQYF
16	TRBJ2-2	-	TRBD2	TRBV12-5	TGTGCCAGCAGGGGACTAGCGGGAGGTAACGCCGGGGAGCTGTTTTTT	CASRGLAGGNAGELFF
14	TRBJ1-3	-	-	TRBV18	TGTGCCAGCTCCCGGAAGGGCTCTGGAAACACCATATATTTT	CASSRKGSGNTIYF
15	TRBJ1-5	many	-	TRBV10-3	TGTGCCATCAGTGGGGGGATGGAGGGGGGACAGCCCCAGCATTTT	CAISGGMEGGQPQHF
14	TRBJ1-1	many	TRBD1	TRBV12-3/TRBV12-4	TGTGCCAGCAGTTGGGACAGCTTAAACACTGAAGCTTTCTTT	CASSWDSLNTEAFF
11	TRBJ1-2	-	-	TRBV29-1	TGCAGCGTGGATTACAGCTATGGCTACACCTTC	CSVDYSYGYTF
14	TRBJ2-3	many	TRBD1	TRBV10-3	TGTGCCATGGGTACGGGCAGGGGGACGGATACGCAGTATTTT	CAMGTGRGTDTQYF
17	TRBJ2-7	-	-	TRBV4-1	TGCGAAAGCAGCCAAGTGGTCCTGGCCGCAGGCGTTTCCGAGCAGTACTTC	CESSQVVLAAGVSEQYF
14	TRBJ2-1	many	TRBD1	TRBV7-9	TGTGCCAGCAGCCAAAGACAGGGGCACAATGAGCAGTTCTTC	CASSQRQGHNEQFF
19	TRBJ2-3	few	TRBD2	TRBV6-6	TGTGCCAGCAGCCCCCCCGGGGGGGCTAGCGGAACTAGCACAGATACGCAGTATTTT	CASSPPGGASGTSTDTQYF
13	TRBJ1-1	-	-	TRBV29-1	TGCAGCGTTTTAGGGCAGTTCAGCACTGAAGCTTTCTTT	CSVLGQFSTEAFF
13	TRBJ1-1	few	-	TRBV12-3/TRBV12-4	TGTGCCAGCAGTGGGGATGACAGCAGTGAAGCTTTCTTT	CASSGDDSSEAFF
16	TRBJ2-2	many	-	TRBV7-7	TGTGCTAGCAGCCCAACGGGGCGGTTGAACACCGGGGAGCTGTTTTTT	CASSPTGRLNTGELFF
16	TRBJ2-5	many	-	TRBV5-1	TGCGCCAGCAGCCCATACAAGCAGCACGTACAAGAGACCCAGTACTTC	CASSPYKQHVQETQYF
12	TRBJ1-3	many	-	TRBV10-3	TGTGCCATCGGGAGTTCTGGAAACACCATATATTTT	CAIGSSGNTIYF
16	TRBJ1-2	many	-	TRBV5-1	TGCGCCAGCAGCTTAACAGGCGACGGAACCAACTATGGCTACACCTTC	CASSLTGDGTNYGYTF
14	TRBJ1-2	many	-	TRBV4-1	TGCGCCAGCAGCCAAGAGCCCCGGGGGGAGGGCTACACCTTC	CASSQEPRGEGYTF
15	TRBJ2-1	many	-	TRBV7-9	TGTGCCAGCAGTCCCGGGACATTACGCTACAATGAGCAGTTCTTC	CASSPGTLRYNEQFF
16	TRBJ2-5	-	TRBD2	TRBV4-1	TGCGCCAGCAGCCAAGATTGGCGGGAGGGCCTGGAGACCCAGTACTTC	CASSQDWREGLETQYF
12	TRBJ1-1	many	-	TRBV29-1	TGCAGCGCCAGTAGGCCGAACACTGAAGCTTTCTTT	CSASRPNTEAFF
14	TRBJ1-4	many	-	TRBV7-2	TGTGCCAGCAGCTTCGGTGACAGACATGAAAAACTGTTTTTT	CASSFGDRHEKLFF
20	TRBJ2-1	-	TRBD2	TRBV6-2/TRBV6-3	TGTGCCAGCACCTACAGGTGGGAGGGCTGGGTATCTCAGGGTTCACGGGAGCAGTTCTTC	CASTYRWEGWVSQGSREQFF
17	TRBJ1-6	many	TRBD1	TRBV5-5	TGTGCCAGCAGCTTCTCACAGGGGAGCTCCTATAATTCACCCCTCCACTTT	CASSFSQGSSYNSPLHF
15	TRBJ1-5	once	-	TRBV5-1	TGCGCCAGCAGCTTGTTGGTAGGTCCGAATCAGCCCCAGCATTTT	CASSLLVGPNQPQHF
14	TRBJ2-1	once	-	TRBV5-8	TGTGCCAGCAGCCTTACCCGCGCTGCGGGAGAGCAGTTCTTC	CASSLTRAAGEQFF
16	TRBJ2-5	many	TRBD2	TRBV20-1	TGCAGTGCCCCCCCGGGACTAGCGGGAGTCAGAGAGACCCAGTACTTC	CSAPPGLAGVRETQYF
17	TRBJ1-1	many	-	TRBV6-1	TGTGCCAGCAGTGAAGTCGGCCGGGGGCGGGCCTTCGCTGAAGCTTTCTTT	CASSEVGRGRAFAEAFF
14	TRBJ2-7	-	TRBD1	TRBV25-1	TGTGCCAGCAGTGTTTACAGGGGCTCCTACGAGCAGTACTTC	CASSVYRGSYEQYF
14	TRBJ2-7	-	-	TRBV2	TGTGCCAGCAGTTCTCAGGGGGGCTCTTACGAGCAGTACTTC	CASSSQGGSYEQYF
16	TRBJ2-3	few	TRBD2	TRBV29-1	TGCAGCGTTCACGACTACTTAGCGGGAGTGCCAGATACGCAGTATTTT	CSVHDYLAGVPDTQYF
18	TRBJ2-7	many	-	TRBV25-1	TGTGCCAGCAGTGCCATGAGGCCAAATGGGACTGGGGGCTACGAGCAGTACTTC	CASSAMRPNGTGGYEQYF
15	TRBJ2-1	many	TRBD2	TRBV20-1	TGCAGTGCTAGAGGTGGCGGGAGCTCCTACAATGAGCAGTTCTTC	CSARGGGSSYNEQFF
17	TRBJ2-6	-	TRBD2	TRBV2	TGTGCCAGCAGTGCACTAGCGGGAGTAGCTGGGGCCAACGTCCTGACTTTC	CASSALAGVAGANVLTF
13	TRBJ2-7	many	TRBD1	TRBV20-1	TGCAGTGCCCCAAGACAGGGGGGTTACGAGCAGTACTTC	CSAPRQGGYEQYF
14	TRBJ2-7	many	-	TRBV12-3/TRBV12-4	TGTGCCAGCAGTGGCCATGGGAAGGGGGAGGGGCAGTACTTC	CASSGHGKGEGQYF
19	TRBJ1-4	once	-	TRBV18	TGTTCCAGCACTACCCTAGGACATGTCTCGATAGCGACTAATGAAAAACTGTTTTTT	CSSTTLGHVSIATNEKLFF
16	TRBJ2-3	many	TRBD2	TRBV2	TGTGCCAGCAGGGGCACTAGCGGTCGTAGCACAGATACGCAGTATTTT	CASRGTSGRSTDTQYF